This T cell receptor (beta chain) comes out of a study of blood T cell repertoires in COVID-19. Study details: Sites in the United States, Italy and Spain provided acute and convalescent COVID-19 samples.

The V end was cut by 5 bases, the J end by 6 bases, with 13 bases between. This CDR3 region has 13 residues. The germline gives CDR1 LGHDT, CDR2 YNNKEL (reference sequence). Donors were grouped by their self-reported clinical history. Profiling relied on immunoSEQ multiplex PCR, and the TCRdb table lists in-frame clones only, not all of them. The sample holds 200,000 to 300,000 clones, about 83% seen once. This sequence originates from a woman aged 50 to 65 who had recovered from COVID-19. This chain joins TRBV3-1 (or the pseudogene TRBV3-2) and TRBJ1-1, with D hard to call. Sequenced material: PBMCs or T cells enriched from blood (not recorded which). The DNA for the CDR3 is TGTGCCAGCAGCTTACGCCAGGCTCCTGAAGCTTTCTTT. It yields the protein CASSLRQAPEAFF.